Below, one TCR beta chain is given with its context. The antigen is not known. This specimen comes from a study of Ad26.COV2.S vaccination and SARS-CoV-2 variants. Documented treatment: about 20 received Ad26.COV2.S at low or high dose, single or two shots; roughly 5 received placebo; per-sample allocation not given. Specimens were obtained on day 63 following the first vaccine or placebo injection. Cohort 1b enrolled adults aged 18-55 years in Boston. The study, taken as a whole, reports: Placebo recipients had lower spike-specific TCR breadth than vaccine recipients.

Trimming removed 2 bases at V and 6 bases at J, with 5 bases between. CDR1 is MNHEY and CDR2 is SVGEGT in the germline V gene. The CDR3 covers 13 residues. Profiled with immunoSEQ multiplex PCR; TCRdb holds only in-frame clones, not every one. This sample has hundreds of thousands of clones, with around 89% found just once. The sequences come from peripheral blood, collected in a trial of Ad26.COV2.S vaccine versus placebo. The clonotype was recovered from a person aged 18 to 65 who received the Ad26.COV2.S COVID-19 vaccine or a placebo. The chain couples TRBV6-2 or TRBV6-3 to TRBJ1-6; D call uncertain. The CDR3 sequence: CASSYLLNSPLHF. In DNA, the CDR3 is TGTGCCAGCAGTTACCTACTTAATTCACCCCTCCACTTT.